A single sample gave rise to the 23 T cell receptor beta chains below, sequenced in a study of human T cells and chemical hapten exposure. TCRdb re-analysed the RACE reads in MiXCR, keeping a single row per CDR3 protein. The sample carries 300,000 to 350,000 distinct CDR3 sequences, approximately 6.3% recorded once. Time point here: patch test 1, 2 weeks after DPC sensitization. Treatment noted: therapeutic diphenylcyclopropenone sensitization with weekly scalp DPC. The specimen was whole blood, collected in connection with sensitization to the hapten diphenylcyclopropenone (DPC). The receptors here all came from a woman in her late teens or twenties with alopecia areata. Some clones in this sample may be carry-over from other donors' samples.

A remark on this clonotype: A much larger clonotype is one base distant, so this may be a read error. The CDR3 loop is CACSRTDLNTEAFF. CDR3 DNA sequence: TGCGCCTGCAGCCGAACAGATCTGAACACTGAAGCTTTCTTT. V usage is TRBV4-3 and J usage is TRBJ1-1; no clear D. Germline V gene lookup returns CDR1 LGHNA and CDR2 YSLEER. The CDR3 covers 14 residues.

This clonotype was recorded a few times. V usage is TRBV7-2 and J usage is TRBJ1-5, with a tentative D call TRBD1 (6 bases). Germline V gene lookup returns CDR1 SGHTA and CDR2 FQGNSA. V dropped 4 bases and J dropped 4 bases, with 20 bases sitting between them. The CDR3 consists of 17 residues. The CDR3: CASSSPPGGGRNQPQHF. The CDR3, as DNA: TGTGCCAGCAGCTCCCCACCTGGGGGGGGCCGAAATCAGCCCCAGCATTTT.

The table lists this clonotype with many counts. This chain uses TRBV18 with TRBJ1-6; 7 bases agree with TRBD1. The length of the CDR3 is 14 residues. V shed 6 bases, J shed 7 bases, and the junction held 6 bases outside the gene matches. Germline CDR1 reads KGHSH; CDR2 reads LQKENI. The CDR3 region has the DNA TGTGCCAGCTCGGGGGACAGCCTAAATTCACCCCTCCACTTT. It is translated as CASSGDSLNSPLHF.

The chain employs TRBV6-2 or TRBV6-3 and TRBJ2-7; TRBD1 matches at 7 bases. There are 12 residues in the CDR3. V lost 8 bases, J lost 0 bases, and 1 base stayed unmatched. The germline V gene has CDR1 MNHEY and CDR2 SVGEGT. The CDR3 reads CASGDSSYEQYF. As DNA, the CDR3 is TGTGCCAGCGGGGACAGCTCCTACGAGCAGTACTTC.

The CDR3 spells CASSYSRLDGGAYEQYF. As DNA, the CDR3 is TGTGCCAGCAGTTACTCGAGGCTTGACGGGGGAGCCTACGAGCAGTACTTC. V is TRBV6-2 or TRBV6-3 and J is TRBJ2-7, with D maybe TRBD2 (6 bases). Deletions cut 0 bases from V and 2 bases from J, with 17 bases between. Germline values: CDR1 MNHEY, CDR2 SVGEGT. CDR3 size: 17 residues.

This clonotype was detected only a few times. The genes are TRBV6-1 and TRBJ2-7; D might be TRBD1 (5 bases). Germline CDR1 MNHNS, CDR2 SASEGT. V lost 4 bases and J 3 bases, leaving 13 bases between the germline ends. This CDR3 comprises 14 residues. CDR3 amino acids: CASSGPGPGYEQYF. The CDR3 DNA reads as TGTGCCAGCAGTGGGCCAGGGCCAGGCTACGAGCAGTACTTC.

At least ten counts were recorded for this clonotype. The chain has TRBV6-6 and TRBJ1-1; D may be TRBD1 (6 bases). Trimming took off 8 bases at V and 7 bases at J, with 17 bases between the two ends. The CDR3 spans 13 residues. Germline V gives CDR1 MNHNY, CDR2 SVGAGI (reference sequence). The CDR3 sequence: CASLPAETGEAFF. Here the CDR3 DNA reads TGTGCCAGCTTGCCGGCGGAGACAGGTGAAGCTTTCTTT.

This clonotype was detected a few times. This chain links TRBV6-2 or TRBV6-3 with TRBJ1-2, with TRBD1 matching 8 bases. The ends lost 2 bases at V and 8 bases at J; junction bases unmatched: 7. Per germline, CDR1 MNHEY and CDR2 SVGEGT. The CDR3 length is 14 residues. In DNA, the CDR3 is TGTGCCAGCAGTTACCAGCTGACAGGGGACGGCTACACCTTC. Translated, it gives CASSYQLTGDGYTF.

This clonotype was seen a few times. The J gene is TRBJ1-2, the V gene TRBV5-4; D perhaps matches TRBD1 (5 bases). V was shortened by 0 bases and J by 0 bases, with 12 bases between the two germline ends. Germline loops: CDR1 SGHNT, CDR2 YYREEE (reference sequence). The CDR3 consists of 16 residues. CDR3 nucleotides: TGTGCCAGCAGCTTGGTTTCAGGGATAGCTAACTATGGCTACACCTTC. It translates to CASSLVSGIANYGYTF.

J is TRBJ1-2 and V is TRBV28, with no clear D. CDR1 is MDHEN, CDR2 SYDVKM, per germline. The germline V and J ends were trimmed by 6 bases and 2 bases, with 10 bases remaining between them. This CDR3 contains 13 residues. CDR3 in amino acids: CASRRTQNYGYTF. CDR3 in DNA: TGTGCCAGCAGGAGGACGCAGAACTATGGCTACACCTTC.

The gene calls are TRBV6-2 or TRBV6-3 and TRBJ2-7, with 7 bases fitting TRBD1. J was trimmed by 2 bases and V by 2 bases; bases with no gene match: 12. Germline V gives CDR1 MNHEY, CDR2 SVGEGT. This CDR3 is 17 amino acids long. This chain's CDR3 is CASSYPPDGTEPYEQYF. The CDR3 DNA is TGTGCCAGCAGTTACCCGCCCGACGGGACAGAACCCTACGAGCAGTACTTC.

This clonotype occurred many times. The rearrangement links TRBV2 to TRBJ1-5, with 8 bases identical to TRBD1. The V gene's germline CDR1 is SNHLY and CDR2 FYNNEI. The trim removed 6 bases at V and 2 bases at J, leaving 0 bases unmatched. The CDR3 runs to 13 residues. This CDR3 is CASRGQGNQPQHF. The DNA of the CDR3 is TGTGCCAGCAGGGGACAGGGCAATCAGCCCCAGCATTTT. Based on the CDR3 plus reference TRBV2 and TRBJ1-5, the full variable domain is EPEVTQTPSHQVTQMGQEVILRCVPISNHLYFYWYRQILGQKVEFLVSFYNNEISEKSEIFDDQFSVERPDGSNFTLKIRSTKLEDSAMYFCASRGQGNQPQHFGDGTRLSIL.

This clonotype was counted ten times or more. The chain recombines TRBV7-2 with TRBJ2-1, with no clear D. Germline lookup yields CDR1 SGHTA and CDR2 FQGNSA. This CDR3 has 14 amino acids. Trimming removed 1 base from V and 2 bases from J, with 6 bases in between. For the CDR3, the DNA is TGTGCCAGCAGCTTAGAAGGTACCTACAATGAGCAGTTCTTC. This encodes CASSLEGTYNEQFF.

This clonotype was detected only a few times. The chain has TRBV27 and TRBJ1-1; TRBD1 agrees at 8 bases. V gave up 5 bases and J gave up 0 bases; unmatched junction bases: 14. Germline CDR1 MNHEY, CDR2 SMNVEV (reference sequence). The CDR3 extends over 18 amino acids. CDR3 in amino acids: CASSPKGTGPFMNTEAFF. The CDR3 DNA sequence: TGTGCCAGCAGTCCAAAGGGGACAGGCCCTTTCATGAACACTGAAGCTTTCTTT.

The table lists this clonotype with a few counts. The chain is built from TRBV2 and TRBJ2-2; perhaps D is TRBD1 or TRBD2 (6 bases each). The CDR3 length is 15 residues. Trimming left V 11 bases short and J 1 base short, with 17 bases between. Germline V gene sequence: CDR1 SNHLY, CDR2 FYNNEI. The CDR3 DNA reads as TGTGCCTTCCCCCGGGGGCGGGGGAACACCGGGGAGCTGTTTTTT. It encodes CAFPRGRGNTGELFF.

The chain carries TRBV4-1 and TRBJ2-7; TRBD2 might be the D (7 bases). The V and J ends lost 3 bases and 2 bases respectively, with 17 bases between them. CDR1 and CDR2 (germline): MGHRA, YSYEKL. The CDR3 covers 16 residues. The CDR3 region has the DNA TGCGCCAGCAGCCAGACTTACGGGGGGCCCGCCTACGAGCAGTACTTC. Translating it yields CASSQTYGGPAYEQYF.

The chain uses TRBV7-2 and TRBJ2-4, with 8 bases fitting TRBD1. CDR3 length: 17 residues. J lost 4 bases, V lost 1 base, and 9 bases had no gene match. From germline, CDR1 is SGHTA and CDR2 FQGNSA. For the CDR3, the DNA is TGTGCCAGCAGCTTAGTGGTTGGGACAGGAGGTAAAAACATTCAGTACTTC. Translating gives CASSLVVGTGGKNIQYF.

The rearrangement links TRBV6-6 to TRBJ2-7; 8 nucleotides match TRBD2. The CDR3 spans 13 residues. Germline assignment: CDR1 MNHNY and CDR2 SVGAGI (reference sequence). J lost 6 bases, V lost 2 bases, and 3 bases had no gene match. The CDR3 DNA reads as TGTGCCAGCAGTTACGGACTAGCTTCCGAGCAGTACTTC. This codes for CASSYGLASEQYF.

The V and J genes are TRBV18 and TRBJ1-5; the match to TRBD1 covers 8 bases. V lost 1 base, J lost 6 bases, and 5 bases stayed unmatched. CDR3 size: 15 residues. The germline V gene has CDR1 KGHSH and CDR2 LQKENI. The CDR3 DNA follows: TGTGCCAGCTCACCACAGACAGGGGATATTCAGCCCCAGCATTTT. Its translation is CASSPQTGDIQPQHF. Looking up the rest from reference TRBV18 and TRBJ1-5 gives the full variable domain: NAGVMQNPRHLVRRRGQEARLRCSPMKGHSHVYWYRQLPEEGLKFMVYLQKENIIDESGMPKERFSAEFPKEGPSILRIQQVVRGDSAAYFCASSPQTGDIQPQHFGDGTRLSIL.

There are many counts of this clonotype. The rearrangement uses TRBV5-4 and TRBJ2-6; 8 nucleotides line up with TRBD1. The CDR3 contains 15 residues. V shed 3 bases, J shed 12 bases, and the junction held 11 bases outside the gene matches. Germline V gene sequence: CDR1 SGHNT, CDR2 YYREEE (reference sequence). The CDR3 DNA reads TGTGCCAGCAGCTCCCTGACAGGGGAAAGGCGCGTCCTGACTTTC. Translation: CASSSLTGERRVLTF.

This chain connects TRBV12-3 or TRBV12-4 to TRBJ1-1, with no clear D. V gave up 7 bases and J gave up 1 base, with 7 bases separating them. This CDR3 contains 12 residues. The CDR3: CASTLGNTEAFF. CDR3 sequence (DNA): TGTGCCAGCACCTTGGGGAACACTGAAGCTTTCTTT.

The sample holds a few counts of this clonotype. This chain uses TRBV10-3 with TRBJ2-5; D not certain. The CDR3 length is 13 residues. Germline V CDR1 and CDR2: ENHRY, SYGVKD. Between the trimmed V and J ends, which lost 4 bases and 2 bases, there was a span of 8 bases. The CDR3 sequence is CAISGRHQETQYF. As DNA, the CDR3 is TGTGCCATCAGTGGAAGACATCAAGAGACCCAGTACTTC.

CDR3 residues: CASSLDRTGIYQPQHF. The CDR3 DNA is TGTGCCAGCAGCTTGGATCGGACAGGGATTTATCAGCCCCAGCATTTT. The chain couples TRBV5-5 to TRBJ1-5, with 8 bases aligning to TRBD1. Trimming took 0 bases from V and 5 from J; bases not matched to a gene: 7. The CDR3 consists of 16 residues. CDR1 and CDR2 from the germline V gene are SGHKS and YYEKEE (reference sequence).